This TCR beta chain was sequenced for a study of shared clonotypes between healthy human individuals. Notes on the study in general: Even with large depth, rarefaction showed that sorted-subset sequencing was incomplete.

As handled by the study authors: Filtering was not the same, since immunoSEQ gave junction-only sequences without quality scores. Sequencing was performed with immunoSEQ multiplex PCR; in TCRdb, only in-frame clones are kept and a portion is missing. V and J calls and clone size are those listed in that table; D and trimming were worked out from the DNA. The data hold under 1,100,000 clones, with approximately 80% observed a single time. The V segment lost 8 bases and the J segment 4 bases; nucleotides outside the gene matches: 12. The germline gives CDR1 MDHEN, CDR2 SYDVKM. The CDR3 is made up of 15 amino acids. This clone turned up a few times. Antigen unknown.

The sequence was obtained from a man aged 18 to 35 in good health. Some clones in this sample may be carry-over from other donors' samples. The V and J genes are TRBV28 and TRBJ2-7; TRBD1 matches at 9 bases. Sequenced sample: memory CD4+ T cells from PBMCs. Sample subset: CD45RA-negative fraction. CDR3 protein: CASGVPGTGLYEQYF. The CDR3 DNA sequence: TGTGCCAGCGGGGTCCCCGGGACAGGGTTATACGAGCAGTACTTC.